What follows describes a single TCR beta chain. The V end lost 4 bases, the J end lost 7 bases, and 11 bases lay between the germline ends. The CDR3 is 12 residues long. Germline V CDR1 and CDR2: SEHNR, FQNEAQ (reference sequence). This sample stems from a study of blood T cell repertoires in COVID-19. Profiled with immunoSEQ multiplex PCR; TCRdb holds only in-frame clones, not every one. This sample has under 300,000 clones; 88% occur once, and the top ten carry around 0.8%. The V gene is TRBV7-9, the J gene TRBJ2-7, with D unresolved. The sample consisted of peripheral blood. This receptor was identified in a woman in her 30s with acute or convalescent COVID-19. The CDR3 spells CASSSLPLEQYF. CDR3 DNA sequence: TGTGCCAGCAGCTCCCTTCCACTGGAGCAGTACTTC. Full variable domain (remainder filled in from reference TRBV7-9 and TRBJ2-7): DTGVSQNPRHKITKRGQNVTFRCDPISEHNRLYWYRQTLGQGPEFLTYFQNEAQLEKSRLLSDRFSAERPKGSFSTLEIQRTEQGDSAMYLCASSSLPLEQYFGPGTRLTVT.